This entry lists 9 T cell receptor beta chains sequenced from one sample in a study of T-cell reconstitution after alpha-beta-depleted transplantation in children. A library of TCRbeta sequences, prepared with unique molecular identifiers, was generated. MiXCR was run by TCRdb on the PCR reads, yielding one entry per CDR3 protein. The sample holds some 350,000 distinct CDR3 sequences, about 9.4% seen once. Sequenced here: PBMCs from the stem cell graft donor, sampled from the stem cell graft. The receptors were gathered from a human donor who donated a stem cell graft to a child with acute lymphoblastic leukemia.

This clonotype was counted only a few times. The rearrangement links TRBV27 to TRBJ2-7; D might be TRBD1 (6 bases). CDR1 and CDR2 from the germline V gene are MNHEY and SMNVEV (reference sequence). The CDR3 runs 14 residues. The V end lost 4 bases, the J end lost 4 bases, and 14 bases lay between the germline ends. The CDR3 loop reads CASSSNLGQYEQYF. DNA of the CDR3: TGTGCCAGCAGTTCGAATCTAGGACAGTACGAGCAGTACTTC.

The chain has TRBV2 and TRBJ1-1; possibly TRBD1 for D (6 bases). The germline V gene encodes CDR1 SNHLY and CDR2 FYNNEI. Trimming stripped 8 bases from V and 6 bases from J, with 16 bases between. This CDR3 is built from 13 residues. This CDR3 is CASAWGGVAEAFF. The CDR3 coding sequence is TGTGCCAGCGCGTGGGGGGGCGTCGCTGAAGCTTTCTTT.

V and J are TRBV5-1 and TRBJ2-7; D is perhaps TRBD1 (5 bases). Per germline, CDR1 SGHRS and CDR2 YFSETQ. The germline V and J ends were trimmed by 4 bases and 3 bases, with 11 bases remaining between them. The CDR3 totals 13 residues. The CDR3 reads CASSRDRYYEQYF. In DNA, the CDR3 is TGCGCCAGCAGCCGTGACAGATACTACGAGCAGTACTTC.

Turning to this clonotype: The junction shows a germline mismatch at one end, possibly a read error. The J gene is TRBJ2-1, the V gene TRBV7-2; perhaps TRBD2 as D (6 bases). This CDR3 contains 15 residues. Germline lookup yields CDR1 SGHTA and CDR2 FQGNSA. CDR3: CVSSRVSAGRNEQFF. CDR3 DNA sequence: TGTGTCAGCAGCCGCGTGTCTGCGGGAAGGAATGAGCAGTTCTTC.

This chain connects TRBV19 to TRBJ2-7; D is ambiguous. CDR1 and CDR2 from the germline V gene are LNHDA and SQIVND (reference sequence). Trimming stripped 6 bases from V and 4 bases from J, with 16 bases between. This CDR3 has 14 amino acids. The chain's CDR3 is CASSRSPDAYEQYF. CDR3 nucleotides: TGTGCCAGTAGCAGAAGCCCTGACGCTTACGAGCAGTACTTC.

This clonotype was seen a few times. The chain links TRBV14 to TRBJ2-7; D tentatively reads TRBD1 or TRBD2 (5 bases each). CDR3 length: 14 residues. CDR1 and CDR2 from the germline V gene are SGHDN and FVKESK. The V end lost 6 bases, the J end lost 2 bases, and 14 bases lay between the germline ends. In nucleotides, the CDR3 is TGTGCCAGCAGTCTAAACGGGGCCACCTACGAGCAGTACTTC. Residues: CASSLNGATYEQYF.

This clonotype turned up a few times. The CDR3, as DNA: TGTGCCAGCAGCTGGGGACAGGGGGGTAGCGGGAGGCTACTTGAGCAGTTCTTC. It encodes CASSWGQGGSGRLLEQFF. This sequence joins TRBV7-8 and TRBJ2-1; possibly TRBD1 for D (11 bases). The germline CDR1 and CDR2 sequences are SGHVS and FQNEAQ. CDR3 length equals 18 residues. Deletions cut 4 bases from V and 9 bases from J, with 28 bases between.

This clonotype was seen only once. The gene calls are TRBV9 and TRBJ2-1, with D tentatively TRBD1 or TRBD2 (5 bases each). Germline values: CDR1 SGDLS, CDR2 YYNGEE. V shed 0 bases and J shed 3 bases, with 13 bases lying between them. The CDR3 has 16 amino acids. The CDR3 sequence is CASSVARGPSYNEQFF. The CDR3 nucleotides read TGTGCCAGCAGCGTAGCTCGGGGACCAAGCTACAATGAGCAGTTCTTC.

This clonotype has just a few counts. The rearrangement links TRBV6-5 to TRBJ2-3; TRBD2 agrees at 7 bases. With V trimmed by 0 bases and J by 4 bases, 4 bases remained unmatched. Germline V gene sequence: CDR1 MNHEY, CDR2 SVGAGI. The CDR3 sequence is 15 residues long. The CDR3, as DNA: TGTGCCAGCAGTTACTCGATAGGACTAGCAGATACGCAGTATTTT. Protein: CASSYSIGLADTQYF.